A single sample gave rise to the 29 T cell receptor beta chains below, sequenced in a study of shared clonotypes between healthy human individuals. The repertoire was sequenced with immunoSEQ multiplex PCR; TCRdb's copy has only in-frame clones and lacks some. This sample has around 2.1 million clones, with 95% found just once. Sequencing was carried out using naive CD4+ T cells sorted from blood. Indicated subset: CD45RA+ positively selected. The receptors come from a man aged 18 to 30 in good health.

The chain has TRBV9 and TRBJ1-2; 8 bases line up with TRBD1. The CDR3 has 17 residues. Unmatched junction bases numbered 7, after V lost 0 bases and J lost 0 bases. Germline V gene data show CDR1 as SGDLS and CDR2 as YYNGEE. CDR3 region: CASSVGPGTGANYGYTF. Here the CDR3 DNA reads TGTGCCAGCAGCGTAGGCCCCGGGACAGGAGCTAACTATGGCTACACCTTC.

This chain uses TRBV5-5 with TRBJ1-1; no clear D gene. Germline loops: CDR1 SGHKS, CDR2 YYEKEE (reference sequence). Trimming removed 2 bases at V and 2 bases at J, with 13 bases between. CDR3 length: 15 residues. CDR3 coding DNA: TGTGCCAGCAGCTTAAATGGCAGGTTAAACACTGAAGCTTTCTTT. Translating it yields CASSLNGRLNTEAFF.

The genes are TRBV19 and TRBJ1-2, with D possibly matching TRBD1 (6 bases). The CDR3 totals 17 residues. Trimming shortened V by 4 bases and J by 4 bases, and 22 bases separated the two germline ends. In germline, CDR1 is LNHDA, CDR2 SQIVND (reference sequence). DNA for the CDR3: TGTGCCAGTAGTACCCTCAACGCAGGGGCAACCGTCTATGGCTACACCTTC. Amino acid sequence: CASSTLNAGATVYGYTF.

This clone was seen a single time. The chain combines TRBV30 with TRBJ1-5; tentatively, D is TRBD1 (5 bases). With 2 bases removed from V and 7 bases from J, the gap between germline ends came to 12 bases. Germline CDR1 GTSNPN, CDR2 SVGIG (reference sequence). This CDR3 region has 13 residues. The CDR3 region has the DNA TGTGCCTGGAGTTCGGGGGATCTCCAGCCCCAGCATTTT. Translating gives CAWSSGDLQPQHF.

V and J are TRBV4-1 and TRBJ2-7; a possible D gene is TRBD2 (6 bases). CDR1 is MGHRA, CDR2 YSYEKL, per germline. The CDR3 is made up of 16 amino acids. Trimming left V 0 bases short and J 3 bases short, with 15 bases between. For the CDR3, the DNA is TGCGCCAGCAGCCAAGAGAGGCGGGGAGGAAACTACGAGCAGTACTTC. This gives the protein CASSQERRGGNYEQYF.

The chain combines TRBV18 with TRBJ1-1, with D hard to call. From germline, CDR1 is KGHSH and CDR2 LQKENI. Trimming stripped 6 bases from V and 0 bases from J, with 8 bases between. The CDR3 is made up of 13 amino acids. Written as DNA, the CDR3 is TGTGCCAGCTCGGACGGCCTGAACACTGAAGCTTTCTTT. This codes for CASSDGLNTEAFF.

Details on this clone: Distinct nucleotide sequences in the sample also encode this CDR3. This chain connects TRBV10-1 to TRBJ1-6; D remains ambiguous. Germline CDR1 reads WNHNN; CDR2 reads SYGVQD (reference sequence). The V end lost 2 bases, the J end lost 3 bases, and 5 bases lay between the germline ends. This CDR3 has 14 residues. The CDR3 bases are TGCGCCAGCAGTGAGAACGGCTATAATTCACCCCTCCACTTT. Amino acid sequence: CASSENGYNSPLHF.

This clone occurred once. DNA of the CDR3: TGTGCCAGCTCCCGGATCCCCTCCGGGGATGAGCAGTTCTTC. This translates into CASSRIPSGDEQFF. The V gene is TRBV18, the J gene TRBJ2-1; tentative D call: TRBD2 (5 bases). This CDR3 has 14 amino acids. V was shortened by 6 bases and J by 8 bases, with 17 bases between the two germline ends. Per germline, CDR1 KGHSH and CDR2 LQKENI.

CDR3 sequence reads: CASSILTGELFF. The CDR3 DNA is TGTGCCAGTAGTATCCTCACCGGGGAGCTGTTTTTT. The chain employs TRBV19 and TRBJ2-2; D is uncertain. Trimming left V 3 bases short and J 4 bases short, with 3 bases between. CDR1 is LNHDA, CDR2 SQIVND, per germline (reference sequence). The CDR3 runs 12 residues.

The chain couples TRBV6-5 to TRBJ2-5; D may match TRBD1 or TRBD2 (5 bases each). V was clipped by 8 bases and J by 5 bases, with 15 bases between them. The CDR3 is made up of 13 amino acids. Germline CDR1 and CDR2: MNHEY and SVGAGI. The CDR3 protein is CASASWGGETQYF. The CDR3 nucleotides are TGTGCCAGCGCATCGTGGGGCGGGGAGACCCAGTACTTC.

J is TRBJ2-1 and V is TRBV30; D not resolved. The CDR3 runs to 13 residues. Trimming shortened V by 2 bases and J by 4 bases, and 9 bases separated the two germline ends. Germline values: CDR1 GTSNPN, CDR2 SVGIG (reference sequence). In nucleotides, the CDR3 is TGTGCCTGGAGTACGCCAGAATACAATGAGCAGTTCTTC. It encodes CAWSTPEYNEQFF.

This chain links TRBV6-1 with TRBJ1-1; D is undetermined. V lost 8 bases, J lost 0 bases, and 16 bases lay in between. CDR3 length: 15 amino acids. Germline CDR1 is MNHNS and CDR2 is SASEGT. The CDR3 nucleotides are TGTGCCAGCCCATCGGTAATATCCATGAACACTGAAGCTTTCTTT. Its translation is CASPSVISMNTEAFF.

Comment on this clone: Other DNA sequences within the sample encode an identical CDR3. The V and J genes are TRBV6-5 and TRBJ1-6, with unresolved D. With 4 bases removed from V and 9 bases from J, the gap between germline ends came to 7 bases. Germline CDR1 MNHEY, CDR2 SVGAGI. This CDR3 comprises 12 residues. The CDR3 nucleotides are TGTGCCAGCAGTTCCGCGGGTTCACCCCTCCACTTT. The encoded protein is CASSSAGSPLHF.

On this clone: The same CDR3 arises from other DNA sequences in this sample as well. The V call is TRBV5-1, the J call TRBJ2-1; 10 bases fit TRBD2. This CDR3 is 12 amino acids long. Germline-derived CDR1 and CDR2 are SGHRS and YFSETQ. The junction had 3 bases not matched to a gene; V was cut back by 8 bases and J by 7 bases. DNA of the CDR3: TGCGCCAGTTCTAGCGGGGGTAATGAGCAGTTCTTC. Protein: CASSSGGNEQFF. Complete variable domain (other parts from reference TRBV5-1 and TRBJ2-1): KAGVTQTPRYLIKTRGQQVTLSCSPISGHRSVSWYQQTPGQGLQFLFEYFSETQRNKGNFPGRFSGRQFSNSRSEMNVSTLELGDSALYLCASSSGGNEQFFGPGTRLTVL.

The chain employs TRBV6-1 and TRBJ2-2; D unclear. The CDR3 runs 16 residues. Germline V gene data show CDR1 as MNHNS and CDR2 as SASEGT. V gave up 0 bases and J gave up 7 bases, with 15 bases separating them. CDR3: CASSEAQGPIDGELFF. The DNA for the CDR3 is TGTGCCAGCAGTGAAGCGCAAGGACCCATCGACGGGGAGCTGTTTTTT.

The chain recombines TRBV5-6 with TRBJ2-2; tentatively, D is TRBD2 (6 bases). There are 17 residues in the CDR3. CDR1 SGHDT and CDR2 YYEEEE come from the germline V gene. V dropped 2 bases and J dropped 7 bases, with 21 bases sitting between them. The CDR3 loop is CASSLTGTWSKGGELFF. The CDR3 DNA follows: TGTGCCAGCAGCTTAACCGGGACTTGGAGTAAGGGCGGGGAGCTGTTTTTT.

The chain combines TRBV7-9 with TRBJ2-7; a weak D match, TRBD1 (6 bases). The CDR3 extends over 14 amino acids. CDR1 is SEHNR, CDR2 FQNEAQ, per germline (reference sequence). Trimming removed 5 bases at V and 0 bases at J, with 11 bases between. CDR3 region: CASSRQESSYEQYF. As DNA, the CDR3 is TGTGCCAGCAGCCGACAGGAGAGCTCCTACGAGCAGTACTTC.

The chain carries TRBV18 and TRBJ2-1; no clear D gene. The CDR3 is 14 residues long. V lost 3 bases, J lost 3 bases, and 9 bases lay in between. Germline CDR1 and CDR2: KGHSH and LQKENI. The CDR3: CASSPPGNYNEQFF. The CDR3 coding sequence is TGTGCCAGCTCACCTCCCGGCAACTACAATGAGCAGTTCTTC.

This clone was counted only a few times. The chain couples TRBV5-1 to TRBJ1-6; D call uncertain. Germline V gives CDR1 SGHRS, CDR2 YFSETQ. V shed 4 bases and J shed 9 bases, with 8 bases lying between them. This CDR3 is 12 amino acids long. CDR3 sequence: CASSPSGSPLHF. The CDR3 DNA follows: TGCGCCAGCAGCCCCAGTGGTTCACCCCTCCACTTT.

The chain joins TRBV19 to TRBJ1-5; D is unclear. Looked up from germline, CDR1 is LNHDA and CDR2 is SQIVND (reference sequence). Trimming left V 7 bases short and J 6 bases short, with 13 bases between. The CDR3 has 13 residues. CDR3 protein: CASKRAETQPQHF. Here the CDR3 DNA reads TGTGCCAGTAAACGTGCCGAAACTCAGCCCCAGCATTTT.

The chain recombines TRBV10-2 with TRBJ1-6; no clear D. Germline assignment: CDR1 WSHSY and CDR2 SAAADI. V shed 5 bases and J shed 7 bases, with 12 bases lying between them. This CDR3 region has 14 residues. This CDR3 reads CASSLAGGNSPLHF. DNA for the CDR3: TGCGCCAGCAGTCTGGCGGGCGGAAATTCACCCCTCCACTTT.

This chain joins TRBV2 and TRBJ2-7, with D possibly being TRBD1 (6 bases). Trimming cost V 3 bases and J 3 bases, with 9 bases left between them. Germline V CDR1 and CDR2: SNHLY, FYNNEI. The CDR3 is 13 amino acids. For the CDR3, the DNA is TGTGCCAGCAGTGACACAGGGAACTACGAGCAGTACTTC. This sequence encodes CASSDTGNYEQYF.

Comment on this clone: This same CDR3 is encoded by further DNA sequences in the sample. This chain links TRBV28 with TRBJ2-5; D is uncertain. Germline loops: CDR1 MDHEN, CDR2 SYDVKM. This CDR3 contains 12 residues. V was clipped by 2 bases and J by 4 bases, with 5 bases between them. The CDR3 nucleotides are TGTGCCAGCAGTTTACCCGGAGAGACCCAGTACTTC. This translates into CASSLPGETQYF.

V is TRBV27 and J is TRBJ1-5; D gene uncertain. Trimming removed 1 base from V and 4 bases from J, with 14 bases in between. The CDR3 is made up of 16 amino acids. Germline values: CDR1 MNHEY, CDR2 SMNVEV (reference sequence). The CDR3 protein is CASSLYASGRNQPQHF. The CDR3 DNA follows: TGTGCCAGCAGTTTATACGCCTCCGGGAGGAATCAGCCCCAGCATTTT.

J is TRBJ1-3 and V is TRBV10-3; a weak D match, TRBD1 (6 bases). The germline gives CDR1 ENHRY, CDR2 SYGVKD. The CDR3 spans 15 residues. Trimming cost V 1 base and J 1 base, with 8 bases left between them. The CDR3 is CAISELQGSGNTIYF. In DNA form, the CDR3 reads TGTGCCATCAGTGAGTTACAGGGTTCTGGAAACACCATATATTTT.

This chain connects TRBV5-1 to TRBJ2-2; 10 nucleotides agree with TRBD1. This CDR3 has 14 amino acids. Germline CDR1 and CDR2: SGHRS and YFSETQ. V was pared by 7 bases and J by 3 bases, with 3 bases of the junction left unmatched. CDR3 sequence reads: CASSGTGDTGELFF. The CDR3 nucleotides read TGCGCCAGCTCCGGGACAGGGGACACCGGGGAGCTGTTTTTT.

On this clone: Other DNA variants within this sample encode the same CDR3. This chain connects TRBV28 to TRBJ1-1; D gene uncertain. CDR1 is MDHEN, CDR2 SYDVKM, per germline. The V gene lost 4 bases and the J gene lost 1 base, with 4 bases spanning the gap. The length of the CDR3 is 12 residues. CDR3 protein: CASSSSNTEAFF. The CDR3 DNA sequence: TGTGCCAGCAGTTCCTCGAACACTGAAGCTTTCTTT.

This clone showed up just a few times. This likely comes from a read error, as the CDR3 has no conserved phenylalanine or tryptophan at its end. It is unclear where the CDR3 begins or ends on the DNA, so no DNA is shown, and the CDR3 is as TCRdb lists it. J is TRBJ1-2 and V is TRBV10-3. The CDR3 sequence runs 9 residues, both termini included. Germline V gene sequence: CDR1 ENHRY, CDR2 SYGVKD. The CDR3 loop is CAASQEAGP.

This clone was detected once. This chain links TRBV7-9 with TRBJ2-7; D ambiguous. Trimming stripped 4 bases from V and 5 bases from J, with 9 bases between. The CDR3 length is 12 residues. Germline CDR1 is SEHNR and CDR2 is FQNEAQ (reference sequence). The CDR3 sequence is CASSSQWNEQYF. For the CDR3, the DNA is TGTGCCAGCAGCTCGCAGTGGAACGAGCAGTACTTC.